The rows below give T cell receptor beta chains drawn from one sample of a study of graft-versus-host responses after intestinal transplantation. Their cognate antigens are unknown. Clones were read by immunoSEQ multiplex PCR, and TCRdb kept only the in-frame ones, dropping some. The profile shows some 100,000 clones, 90% to 95% of them singletons. The specimen comprised unstimulated CD8+ T cells sorted from spleen or lymph node cells, sampled before intestinal transplant. The source is a human donor who received an intestinal transplant. CDR3s include the opening cysteine and the closing phenylalanine or tryptophan. The order of the fields is V gene, CDR3 length, D gene, clone size, J gene, CDR3 protein, CDR3 DNA. D genes are given only for firm matches. Part of the rows lack a size; the others show once, few, many or a class for expanded clones.

V: TRBV4-1; length: 16; D: .; size: .; J: TRBJ2-7; CDR3: CASSQAMVLGSYEQYF; DNA: TGCGCCAGCAGCCAGGCCATGGTCTTAGGATCCTACGAGCAGTACTTC
V: TRBV28; length: 14; D: .; size: once; J: TRBJ2-1; CDR3: CASDNPGSYNEQFF; DNA: TGTGCCAGCGATAACCCCGGCAGTTACAATGAGCAGTTCTTC
V: TRBV30; length: 14; D: .; size: once; J: TRBJ1-4; CDR3: CAWSLVTTNEKLFF; DNA: TGTGCCTGGAGTTTGGTTACAACTAATGAAAAACTGTTTTTT
V: TRBV6-5; length: 14; D: .; size: .; J: TRBJ2-1; CDR3: CASSYSGTYNEQFF; DNA: TGTGCCAGCAGTTACTCGGGCACCTACAATGAGCAGTTCTTC
V: TRBV4-2; length: 20; D: TRBD2; size: .; J: TRBJ2-1; CDR3: CASSKVPPFVAGGFYNEQFF; DNA: TGTGCCAGCAGCAAAGTACCTCCCTTTGTAGCGGGAGGTTTTTACAATGAGCAGTTCTTC
V: TRBV5-1; length: 13; D: .; size: .; J: TRBJ1-1; CDR3: CASSSYGEDEAFF; DNA: TGCGCCAGCAGCTCGTACGGGGAGGATGAAGCTTTCTTT
V: TRBV2; length: 15; D: TRBD2; size: .; J: TRBJ2-1; CDR3: CASSEWTSVWNEQFF; DNA: TGTGCCAGCAGTGAGTGGACTAGCGTATGGAATGAGCAGTTCTTC
V: TRBV6-1; length: 15; D: TRBD2; size: .; J: TRBJ2-3; CDR3: CASMRLAGGLDTQYF; DNA: TGTGCCAGCATGCGACTAGCGGGAGGCCTAGATACGCAGTATTTT
V: TRBV10-3; length: 17; D: .; size: once; J: TRBJ2-3; CDR3: CAIRGAGEEDTTDTQYF; DNA: TGTGCCATCAGAGGGGCAGGGGAAGAAGACACCACAGATACGCAGTATTTT
V: TRBV4-1; length: 15; D: TRBD1; size: .; J: TRBJ1-5; CDR3: CASSHHGTDNQPQHF; DNA: TGCGCCAGCAGCCACCACGGGACAGACAATCAGCCCCAGCATTTT
V: TRBV29-1; length: 15; D: .; size: .; J: TRBJ1-3; CDR3: CSVEDPRSAGNTIYF; DNA: TGCAGCGTTGAAGATCCCAGGTCAGCTGGAAACACCATATATTTT
V: TRBV4-1; length: 13; D: .; size: .; J: TRBJ1-1; CDR3: CASSQVGNTEAFF; DNA: TGCGCCAGCAGCCAAGTGGGGAACACTGAAGCTTTCTTT
V: TRBV7-9; length: 14; D: TRBD2; size: .; J: TRBJ2-7; CDR3: CASSSLAGGYEQYF; DNA: TGTGCCAGCAGCAGTCTAGCGGGAGGTTATGAGCAGTACTTC
V: TRBV15; length: 12; D: .; size: .; J: TRBJ2-5; CDR3: CATQAGAETQYF; DNA: TGTGCCACTCAGGCAGGGGCAGAGACCCAGTACTTC
V: TRBV27; length: 15; D: .; size: .; J: TRBJ1-5; CDR3: CATRRTGEGNQPQHF; DNA: TGTGCCACCCGCCGGACGGGAGAAGGCAATCAGCCCCAGCATTTT
V: TRBV5-1; length: 17; D: .; size: .; J: TRBJ1-2; CDR3: CASSPRMEGELDYGYTF; DNA: TGCGCCAGCAGCCCCCGTATGGAGGGCGAGCTGGACTATGGCTACACCTTC
V: TRBV20-1; length: 11; D: .; size: .; J: TRBJ1-1; CDR3: CSARLNTEAFF; DNA: TGCAGTGCTAGACTTAACACTGAAGCTTTCTTT
V: TRBV7-9; length: 12; D: .; size: .; J: TRBJ2-6; CDR3: CASSSGANVLTF; DNA: TGTGCCAGCAGCTCTGGGGCCAACGTCCTGACTTTC
V: TRBV7-6; length: 13; D: .; size: .; J: TRBJ1-1; CDR3: CASSLVPDSEAFF; DNA: TGTGCCAGCAGCTTAGTTCCCGATTCTGAAGCTTTCTTT
V: TRBV7-6; length: 15; D: TRBD1; size: .; J: TRBJ2-7; CDR3: CASSLTQGQPNEQYF; DNA: TGTGCCAGCAGCTTAACCCAGGGACAGCCAAACGAGCAGTACTTC
V: TRBV29-1; length: 15; D: .; size: .; J: TRBJ2-1; CDR3: CSVELALSSYNEQFF; DNA: TGCAGCGTTGAGCTAGCGTTGAGCTCCTACAATGAGCAGTTCTTC
V: TRBV10-2; length: 16; D: TRBD2; size: .; J: TRBJ2-7; CDR3: CASTGLAEPNYYEQYF; DNA: TGCGCCAGCACGGGACTAGCGGAACCCAACTACTACGAGCAGTACTTC
V: TRBV7-6; length: 14; D: TRBD1; size: once; J: TRBJ1-6; CDR3: CASSGQGANSPLHF; DNA: TGTGCCAGCAGCGGGCAGGGGGCGAATTCACCCCTCCACTTT